This passage covers 17 T cell receptor beta chains from one sample sequenced in a study of OX40 agonist ivuxolimab in advanced cancers. Sequenced by immunoSEQ multiplex PCR; TCRdb stores in-frame clones only, minus some. Of 40,000 to 50,000 clones listed, 70% to 90% were seen once; the top ten hold approximately 12%. This specimen was CD4+ or CD8+ T cells sorted from blood, taken in a trial of the OX40 agonist ivuxolimab. All receptors derive from an adult with an advanced solid tumor such as melanoma, head and neck, liver or kidney cancer.

The chain combines TRBV2 with TRBJ2-5; no clear D. The germline gives CDR1 SNHLY, CDR2 FYNNEI. CDR3 length: 13 amino acids. The V and J ends lost 6 bases and 5 bases respectively, with 13 bases between them. This CDR3 reads CASRPDSGETQYF. The CDR3 nucleotides read TGTGCCAGCAGACCCGACTCGGGCGAGACCCAGTACTTC. The full variable domain, in which reference TRBV2 and TRBJ2-5 provide the parts outside the CDR3, is EPEVTQTPSHQVTQMGQEVILRCVPISNHLYFYWYRQILGQKVEFLVSFYNNEISEKSEIFDDQFSVERPDGSNFTLKIRSTKLEDSAMYFCASRPDSGETQYFGPGTRLLVL.

V gene TRBV19 combines with J gene TRBJ1-3; D is unclear. V lost 7 bases to trimming and J lost 0 bases, with 13 bases between them. Looked up from germline, CDR1 is LNHDA and CDR2 is SQIVND (reference sequence). This CDR3 spans 15 amino acids. DNA of the CDR3: TGTGCCAGTACCCCACCCGGGAACTCTGGAAACACCATATATTTT. It is translated as CASTPPGNSGNTIYF.

The rearrangement joins TRBV6-1 to TRBJ1-2, with a possible D match to TRBD1 (6 bases). The V and J ends lost 0 bases and 4 bases respectively, with 12 bases between them. CDR1 is MNHNS and CDR2 is SASEGT in the germline V gene. The CDR3 is 15 amino acids. CDR3 protein: CASSEAGRGAYGYTF. The CDR3 nucleotides read TGTGCCAGCAGTGAAGCTGGCAGGGGAGCCTATGGCTACACCTTC.

The chain couples TRBV5-4 to TRBJ2-7; TRBD1 aligns across 8 bases. Trimming cost V 2 bases and J 0 bases; bases outside gene matches: 1. Germline V gene data show CDR1 as SGHNT and CDR2 as YYREEE (reference sequence). The CDR3 contains 14 residues. This CDR3 reads CASSFDRGSYEQYF. In nucleotides, the CDR3 is TGTGCCAGCAGCTTTGACAGGGGCTCCTACGAGCAGTACTTC.

This clone has a single count. The V gene is TRBV4-1, the J gene TRBJ1-2, with a possible D match to TRBD1 (6 bases). The germline CDR1 and CDR2 sequences are MGHRA and YSYEKL. This CDR3 has 15 amino acids. With 0 bases removed from V and 4 bases from J, the gap between germline ends came to 12 bases. CDR3 sequence reads: CASSQEAGDAYGYTF. As DNA, the CDR3 is TGCGCCAGCAGCCAAGAGGCAGGGGACGCCTATGGCTACACCTTC.

The V call is TRBV4-3, the J call TRBJ1-3; no clear D gene. Germline V lookup: CDR1 LGHNA, CDR2 YSLEER. The CDR3 sequence is 16 residues long. Trimming removed 0 bases at V and 2 bases at J, with 11 bases between. This chain's CDR3 is CASSQDRSTAGNTIYF. CDR3 nucleotide sequence: TGCGCCAGCAGCCAAGATCGGTCAACGGCTGGAAACACCATATATTTT.

V usage is TRBV7-9 and J usage is TRBJ1-5, with no clear D. The CDR3 sequence is 14 residues long. CDR1 and CDR2 from the germline V gene are SEHNR and FQNEAQ (reference sequence). V was clipped by 5 bases and J by 5 bases, with 13 bases between them. DNA for the CDR3: TGTGCCAGCAGCCAAGGAGGATTGGATCAGCCCCAGCATTTT. It codes for CASSQGGLDQPQHF.

This chain uses TRBV7-7 with TRBJ2-7; unclear D gene. CDR1 and CDR2 from the germline V gene are SSHAT and FNYEAQ (reference sequence). Trimming pared 3 bases from V and 4 bases from J, leaving 10 bases between. CDR3 length equals 13 residues. In DNA form, the CDR3 reads TGTGCCAGCAGCTTGGGTAGCAATTACGAGCAGTACTTC. Residues: CASSLGSNYEQYF.

V gene TRBV5-1 combines with J gene TRBJ2-7; weak D call: TRBD1 (6 bases). Trimming left V 0 bases short and J 0 bases short, with 10 bases between. The CDR3 sequence is 15 residues long. CDR1 and CDR2 (germline): SGHRS, YFSETQ. The CDR3 sequence is CASSLGQDDSYEQYF. The CDR3 nucleotides are TGCGCCAGCAGCTTGGGACAGGATGACTCCTACGAGCAGTACTTC.

About this clone: Other DNA variants within this sample encode the same CDR3. The chain couples TRBV4-3 to TRBJ2-7; the match to TRBD1 covers 10 bases. V lost 4 bases, J lost 3 bases, and 3 bases stayed unmatched. This CDR3 is 14 amino acids long. Per the germline V gene, CDR1 is LGHNA and CDR2 is YSLEER. Here the CDR3 reads CASSPGTGDYEQYF. The CDR3 DNA reads TGCGCCAGCAGCCCGGGGACAGGGGACTACGAGCAGTACTTC.

The chain links TRBV5-8 to TRBJ1-6, with D possibly TRBD1 on 5 matching bases. The V gene lost 0 bases and the J gene lost 8 bases, with 15 bases spanning the gap. Germline V lookup: CDR1 SGHTS, CDR2 YDEGEE. This CDR3 is built from 16 residues. The DNA of the CDR3 is TGTGCCAGCAGCTTGGGGTACCAGGGAGAATATTCACCCCTCCACTTT. Translation: CASSLGYQGEYSPLHF.

The rearrangement uses TRBV19 and TRBJ1-4; D is unclear. V lost 10 bases and J lost 10, with 16 bases in between. The V gene's germline CDR1 is LNHDA and CDR2 SQIVND (reference sequence). The CDR3 totals 12 residues. The CDR3, as DNA: TGTGCCACCACGACTATACGGGGAAAACTGTTTTTT. The encoded protein is CATTTIRGKLFF.

This chain uses TRBV7-8 with TRBJ2-2; 13 nucleotides match TRBD2. The CDR3 totals 18 residues. V shed 5 bases, J shed 1 base, and the junction held 7 bases outside the gene matches. CDR1 and CDR2 (germline): SGHVS, FQNEAQ. DNA for the CDR3: TGTGCCAGCAGCCGACTAGCGGGGGGCGGCGTGAACACCGGGGAGCTGTTTTTT. Protein sequence: CASSRLAGGGVNTGELFF.

This sequence joins TRBV7-9 and TRBJ1-1; D gene ambiguous. Between the trimmed V and J ends, which lost 3 bases and 8 bases, there was a span of 10 bases. This CDR3 spans 12 amino acids. Germline V lookup: CDR1 SEHNR, CDR2 FQNEAQ (reference sequence). CDR3 in amino acids: CASSLSREEAFF. CDR3 bases: TGTGCCAGCAGCTTGAGTAGGGAAGAAGCTTTCTTT.

This clone was observed a handful of times. This chain connects TRBV9 to TRBJ1-1; D possibly corresponds to TRBD1 (6 bases). The CDR3 contains 16 residues. V was cut by 0 bases and J by 5 bases, with 17 bases left in between. Looked up from germline, CDR1 is SGDLS and CDR2 is YYNGEE. The CDR3 region has the DNA TGTGCCAGCAGCGTAGGATCGGGGGGCGCGTGGACTGAAGCTTTCTTT. This gives the protein CASSVGSGGAWTEAFF. Looking up the rest from reference TRBV9 and TRBJ1-1 gives the full variable domain: DSGVTQTPKHLITATGQRVTLRCSPRSGDLSVYWYQQSLDQGLQFLIQYYNGEERAKGNILERFSAQQFPDLHSELNLSSLELGDSALYFCASSVGSGGAWTEAFFGQGTRLTVV.

Notes on this clone: Sequence at one end of the junction differs from germline and may be a read error. This sequence joins TRBV30 and TRBJ2-2, with 12 nucleotides matching TRBD2. From germline, CDR1 is GTSNPN and CDR2 SVGIG (reference sequence). The CDR3 runs 15 residues. The CDR3 loop is CAWTSGRVSNRGAVF. DNA for the CDR3: TGTGCCTGGACTAGCGGGAGGGTAAGTAACCGGGGAGCTGTTTTT.

The chain links TRBV14 to TRBJ1-2; D is perhaps TRBD1 (6 bases). The germline gives CDR1 SGHDN, CDR2 FVKESK. This CDR3 is 16 amino acids long. Between the trimmed V and J ends, which lost 2 bases and 0 bases, there was a span of 13 bases. CDR3 sequence (DNA): TGTGCCAGCAGCCAAAAATCCGGGACACCTAACTATGGCTACACCTTC. Translation: CASSQKSGTPNYGYTF.